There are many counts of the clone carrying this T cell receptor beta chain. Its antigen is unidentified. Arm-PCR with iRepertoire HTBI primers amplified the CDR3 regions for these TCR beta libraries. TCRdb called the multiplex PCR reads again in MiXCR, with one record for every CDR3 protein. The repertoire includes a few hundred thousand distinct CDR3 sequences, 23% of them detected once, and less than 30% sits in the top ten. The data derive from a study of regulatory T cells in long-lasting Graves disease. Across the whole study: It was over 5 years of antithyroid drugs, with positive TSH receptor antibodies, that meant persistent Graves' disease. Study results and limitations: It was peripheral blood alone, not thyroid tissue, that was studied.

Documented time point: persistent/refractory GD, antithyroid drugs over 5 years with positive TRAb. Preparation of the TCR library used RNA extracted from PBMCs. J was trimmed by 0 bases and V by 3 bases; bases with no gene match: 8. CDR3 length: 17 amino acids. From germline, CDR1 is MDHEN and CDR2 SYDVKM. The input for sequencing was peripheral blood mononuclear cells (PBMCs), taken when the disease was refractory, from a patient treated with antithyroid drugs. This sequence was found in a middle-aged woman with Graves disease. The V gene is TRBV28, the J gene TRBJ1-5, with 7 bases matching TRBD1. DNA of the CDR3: TGTGCCAGCAGTTTTAGTACAGGGGCTTTTAGCAATCAGCCCCAGCATTTT. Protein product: CASSFSTGAFSNQPQHF.